A selection of T cell receptor beta chains follows, all from one sample in a study of molecular identifiers for immune sequencing clone quantification. MiXCR, applied by TCRdb to the PCR reads, yields one record per CDR3 protein. The table records about 300,000 distinct CDR3 sequences, about a fifth of them present only once. Material: naive CD8+ T cells from blood, with Jurkat cell RNA spiked in. These receptors all stem from a human donor in good health. Some libraries in this study had Jurkat cell RNA spiked in. Each CDR3 is given with its conserved first and last residue. Each record gives: clone size, V gene, J gene, D gene, CDR3 DNA, CDR3 protein. D genes are given only for firm matches. The listing skips clone size in some rows; elsewhere it reads once, few, many or a size class.

clone_size: many
v_call: TRBV27
j_call: TRBJ2-7
d_call: TRBD2
cdr3_nt: TGTGCCAGCAGTTTATCTACTAGCGGTAGCTCCTACGAGCAGTACTTC
cdr3_aa: CASSLSTSGSSYEQYF

clone_size: many
v_call: TRBV28
j_call: TRBJ2-7
d_call: NA
cdr3_nt: TGTGCCACCCTGAGACAGGGAGGTTACGAGCAGTACTTC
cdr3_aa: CATLRQGGYEQYF

clone_size: many
v_call: TRBV7-9
j_call: TRBJ2-2
d_call: NA
cdr3_nt: TGTGCCAGCAGCCCCCTGAGCGGCACCGGGGAGCTGTTTTTT
cdr3_aa: CASSPLSGTGELFF

clone_size: many
v_call: TRBV7-6
j_call: TRBJ2-3
d_call: TRBD1
cdr3_nt: TGTGCCAGCAGCCACGGACAGGGGGCTTTCCCAGATACGCAGTATTTT
cdr3_aa: CASSHGQGAFPDTQYF

clone_size: few
v_call: TRBV18
j_call: TRBJ1-4
d_call: NA
cdr3_nt: TGTGCCAGCTCACCGGACACGATTAATGAAAAACTGTTTTTT
cdr3_aa: CASSPDTINEKLFF

clone_size: NA
v_call: TRBV9
j_call: TRBJ2-5
d_call: TRBD2
cdr3_nt: TGTGCCAGCAGCGTAGGCGGGGGGGCCCCAGAGACCCAGTACTTC
cdr3_aa: CASSVGGGAPETQYF

clone_size: many
v_call: TRBV5-6
j_call: TRBJ1-1
d_call: NA
cdr3_nt: TGTGCCAGCAGCTCGCAGGGTGGGGGCCCGACTGAAGCTTTCTTT
cdr3_aa: CASSSQGGGPTEAFF

clone_size: many
v_call: TRBV3-1
j_call: TRBJ2-3
d_call: NA
cdr3_nt: TGTGCCAGCAAGGCGGAAAACACAGATACGCAGTATTTT
cdr3_aa: CASKAENTDTQYF

clone_size: many
v_call: TRBV7-2
j_call: TRBJ2-3
d_call: TRBD2
cdr3_nt: TGTGCCAGCAGCTTAGATTACGCAGTAGCGGGGAGCACAGATACGCAGTATTTT
cdr3_aa: CASSLDYAVAGSTDTQYF

clone_size: many
v_call: TRBV7-2
j_call: TRBJ2-1
d_call: NA
cdr3_nt: TGTGCCAGCAGCGGAGCCACAGGGGAGGGTGAGCAGTTCTTC
cdr3_aa: CASSGATGEGEQFF

clone_size: many
v_call: TRBV27
j_call: TRBJ2-6
d_call: NA
cdr3_nt: TGTGCCAGCAGTTTTCACTCTGGGGCCAACGTCCTGACTTTC
cdr3_aa: CASSFHSGANVLTF

clone_size: NA
v_call: TRBV19
j_call: TRBJ2-7
d_call: TRBD1
cdr3_nt: TGTGCCAGCCGGGACAGGCATTCTCTCGAGCAGTGCTTC
cdr3_aa: CASRDRHSLEQCF

clone_size: many
v_call: TRBV2
j_call: TRBJ2-7
d_call: TRBD2
cdr3_nt: TGTGCCAGCAGTGAAAGGCTAGCGGGGAACCACGAGCAGTACTTC
cdr3_aa: CASSERLAGNHEQYF

clone_size: few
v_call: TRBV6-5
j_call: TRBJ2-7
d_call: NA
cdr3_nt: TGTGCCAGCAGTTCCCATGGACAGTTTACCTCCTACGAGCAGTACTTC
cdr3_aa: CASSSHGQFTSYEQYF

clone_size: many
v_call: TRBV29-1
j_call: TRBJ1-3
d_call: NA
cdr3_nt: TGCAGCGTTGAAGCTGGAAACACCATATATTTT
cdr3_aa: CSVEAGNTIYF

clone_size: many
v_call: TRBV28
j_call: TRBJ1-4
d_call: NA
cdr3_nt: TGTGCCAGCAGTTTCGTAGCGCCTAATGAAAAACTGTTTTTT
cdr3_aa: CASSFVAPNEKLFF

clone_size: NA
v_call: TRBV10-3
j_call: TRBJ2-7
d_call: NA
cdr3_nt: TGTGCCATCAGTGAAAAACAGGTGACCTACGAGCAGTACTTC
cdr3_aa: CAISEKQVTYEQYF

clone_size: many
v_call: TRBV7-9
j_call: TRBJ2-7
d_call: TRBD2
cdr3_nt: TGTGCCAGCAGCCGCGGACTAGCGGATACCTACGAGCAGTACTTC
cdr3_aa: CASSRGLADTYEQYF

clone_size: few
v_call: TRBV23-1
j_call: TRBJ1-5
d_call: NA
cdr3_nt: TGCGCCAGCAGTCAATCCCCAGGGCAGACTAGCAATCAGCCCCAGCATTTT
cdr3_aa: CASSQSPGQTSNQPQHF

clone_size: NA
v_call: TRBV19
j_call: TRBJ2-1
d_call: TRBD2
cdr3_nt: TGTGCCAGTAAAACCGGGACTAGCGCCGACAATGAGCAGTTCTTC
cdr3_aa: CASKTGTSADNEQFF

clone_size: few
v_call: TRBV2
j_call: TRBJ2-7
d_call: NA
cdr3_nt: TGTGCCAACAGTGTGGGGCTTGACTACGAGCAGTACTTC
cdr3_aa: CANSVGLDYEQYF

clone_size: NA
v_call: TRBV13
j_call: TRBJ1-1
d_call: NA
cdr3_nt: TGTGCCAGCAGTCAAACCCATGCCCTGAACACTGAAGCTCTCTTT
cdr3_aa: CASSQTHALNTEALF

clone_size: many
v_call: TRBV7-2
j_call: TRBJ2-2
d_call: NA
cdr3_nt: TGTGCCAGCAGCTTATTAGGCGGCACCGGGGAGCTGTTTTTT
cdr3_aa: CASSLLGGTGELFF

clone_size: many
v_call: TRBV6-5
j_call: TRBJ2-2
d_call: NA
cdr3_nt: TGTGCCAGCAGTTACTCGAGCCCCGGGGAGCTGTTTTTT
cdr3_aa: CASSYSSPGELFF

clone_size: many
v_call: TRBV5-1
j_call: TRBJ1-1
d_call: NA
cdr3_nt: TGCGCCAGCAGCTTGGGGGCAGGGTACACTGAAGCTTTCTTT
cdr3_aa: CASSLGAGYTEAFF

clone_size: many
v_call: TRBV6-5
j_call: TRBJ2-5
d_call: TRBD2
cdr3_nt: TGTGCCAGCAGTCTAGCGGGAGGGCCGGGATACCAAGAGACCCAGTACTTC
cdr3_aa: CASSLAGGPGYQETQYF

clone_size: many
v_call: TRBV29-1
j_call: TRBJ1-3
d_call: TRBD1
cdr3_nt: TGCAGCGTCGTATCGACAGGGACTGGAAACACCATATATTTT
cdr3_aa: CSVVSTGTGNTIYF

clone_size: many
v_call: TRBV5-6
j_call: TRBJ2-3
d_call: NA
cdr3_nt: TGTGCCAGCAGAACGGGGACGACGGCAGATACGCAGTATTTT
cdr3_aa: CASRTGTTADTQYF

clone_size: medium-sized
v_call: TRBV14
j_call: TRBJ1-1
d_call: NA
cdr3_nt: TGTGCCAGCAGCCAAGCAGGAGCTCTGAACACTGAAGCTTTCTTT
cdr3_aa: CASSQAGALNTEAFF

clone_size: many
v_call: TRBV20-1
j_call: TRBJ2-3
d_call: TRBD2
cdr3_nt: TGCAGTGCTTTTACGACTAGCGCCCGCACAGATACGCAGTATTTT
cdr3_aa: CSAFTTSARTDTQYF

clone_size: many
v_call: TRBV6-5
j_call: TRBJ1-1
d_call: TRBD1
cdr3_nt: TGTGCCAGCAGTTGGACAGGGAGGAACACTGAAGCTTTCTTT
cdr3_aa: CASSWTGRNTEAFF

clone_size: few
v_call: TRBV6-5
j_call: TRBJ1-1
d_call: NA
cdr3_nt: TGTGCCAGCAGTCACCGGGAGGCAGGGAACCACAACACTGAAGCTTTCTTT
cdr3_aa: CASSHREAGNHNTEAFF

clone_size: many
v_call: TRBV28
j_call: TRBJ1-2
d_call: NA
cdr3_nt: TGTGCCAGCAGTTACCAGGGGCAGGCTTGGGATGGCTACACCTTC
cdr3_aa: CASSYQGQAWDGYTF

clone_size: few
v_call: TRBV4-3
j_call: TRBJ2-1
d_call: NA
cdr3_nt: TGCGCCAGCAGCCAAGGGCTTCCAACCTACAATGAGCAGTTCTTC
cdr3_aa: CASSQGLPTYNEQFF

clone_size: many
v_call: TRBV11-2
j_call: TRBJ2-7
d_call: TRBD1
cdr3_nt: TGTGCCAGCAGCCCCCCGGACAGGGGTATGGGCGAGCAGTACTTC
cdr3_aa: CASSPPDRGMGEQYF

clone_size: many
v_call: TRBV5-6
j_call: TRBJ1-1
d_call: NA
cdr3_nt: TGTGCCAGCAGCTCTTGGACCGGGGGGGTTACTGAAGCTTTCTTT
cdr3_aa: CASSSWTGGVTEAFF

clone_size: many
v_call: TRBV12-3/TRBV12-4
j_call: TRBJ1-2
d_call: NA
cdr3_nt: TGTGCCAGCAGCGAGGGCTTGAGCTATGGCTACACCTTC
cdr3_aa: CASSEGLSYGYTF

clone_size: NA
v_call: TRBV12-3/TRBV12-4
j_call: TRBJ2-4
d_call: NA
cdr3_nt: TGCGCCAGCGGTTCTAGCGCTCTAGCTCTCCACGAGGACATTCAGTACTTC
cdr3_aa: CASGSSALALHEDIQYF

clone_size: many
v_call: TRBV6-5
j_call: TRBJ2-3
d_call: NA
cdr3_nt: TGTGCCAGCAGTTACTCCCACAGATCAGATACGCAGTATTTT
cdr3_aa: CASSYSHRSDTQYF

clone_size: NA
v_call: TRBV19
j_call: TRBJ2-7
d_call: NA
cdr3_nt: TGTGCCAGTAGTATAGGAACAGGGTTCTACGAGCAGTACTTC
cdr3_aa: CASSIGTGFYEQYF

clone_size: many
v_call: TRBV6-5
j_call: TRBJ2-3
d_call: NA
cdr3_nt: TGTGCCAGCAGGCCTCTTGGGGCCACAGATACGCAGTATTTT
cdr3_aa: CASRPLGATDTQYF

clone_size: many
v_call: TRBV6-1
j_call: TRBJ2-7
d_call: TRBD1
cdr3_nt: TGTGCCAGCAGGGACAGGGACATTTTCCACGAGCAGTACTTC
cdr3_aa: CASRDRDIFHEQYF

clone_size: many
v_call: TRBV28
j_call: TRBJ1-4
d_call: NA
cdr3_nt: TGTGCCAGCAGTTTGGCAGGTGAAAAACTGTTTTTT
cdr3_aa: CASSLAGEKLFF

clone_size: many
v_call: TRBV4-3
j_call: TRBJ1-5
d_call: NA
cdr3_nt: TGCGCCAGCAGCCAAGTCATGGGGAGGTCCCAGCATTTT
cdr3_aa: CASSQVMGRSQHF

clone_size: many
v_call: TRBV5-6
j_call: TRBJ1-2
d_call: NA
cdr3_nt: TGTGCCAGCAGGGTAGGCGCCACCTACTATGGCTACACCTTC
cdr3_aa: CASRVGATYYGYTF